The clone carrying this T cell receptor beta chain was observed a handful of times. TCRdb reprocessed the PCR reads using MiXCR. The sample includes just over 14,000 clones, roughly 3.5% seen only once; the top ten take around 27%. V was cut by 5 bases and J by 5 bases, with 13 bases left in between. Germline values: CDR1 MNHEY, CDR2 SVGEGT. This CDR3 region has 14 residues. This specimen belongs to a study of metastatic and nonmetastatic thyroid tumors. All patients were treatment-naive before thyroid surgery. V and J are TRBV6-2 or TRBV6-3 and TRBJ1-5; no clear D gene. The receptor comes from a female donor with papillary thyroid cancer or a benign thyroid nodule (not recorded which). Some clones in this sample may be carry-over from other donors' samples. The sequenced material came from tumor tissue. CDR3 in amino acids: CASSLNSDHQPQHF. The DNA for the CDR3 is TGTGCCAGCAGTCTTAACAGTGACCATCAGCCCCAGCATTTT.